This T cell receptor (beta chain) was sequenced in a study of regulatory T cells in long-lasting Graves disease. At the level of the study: Antithyroid drug exposure in newly diagnosed Graves' patients had lasted under 3 months.

In building TCR beta libraries, iRepertoire HTBI primers were used together with Arm-PCR of CDR3 regions. TCRdb fed the multiplex PCR reads into MiXCR, producing one record per CDR3 protein. The table has hundreds of thousands of distinct CDR3 sequences, around 17% seen once. Time point noted: newly diagnosed GD, antithyroid drugs for less than 3 months. PBMC RNA served as the TCR library source. CDR1 MNHEY and CDR2 SMNVEV come from the germline V gene (reference sequence). This CDR3 has 20 residues. After removal of 2 bases from V and 6 bases from J, the junction contained 16 bases not matched to a gene. This sample also belongs to another study, concerning T cells in Graves' hyperthyroidism and ophthalmopathy.

The genes are TRBV27 and TRBJ2-2; 12 nucleotides agree with TRBD2. The sample in question was peripheral blood mononuclear cells (PBMCs), obtained at new diagnosis, from a patient treated with antithyroid drugs. This receptor was obtained from a woman aged 30 to 39 with Graves disease. The CDR3 region is CASSLTSTSGRLERAGELFF. The CDR3 nucleotides are TGTGCCAGCAGTTTAACCTCAACTAGCGGGAGGCTTGAACGCGCCGGGGAGCTGTTTTTT.